A single sample gave rise to the 13 T cell receptor beta chains below, sequenced in a study of shared clonotypes between healthy human individuals. The assay was immunoSEQ multiplex PCR, and TCRdb's table has in-frame clones only and misses some. The sample has under 600,000 clones, around three quarters seen once. The sequenced sample was PBMCs. The origin of the receptors is a woman aged 40 to 50 in good health. Some clones in this sample may be carry-over from other donors' samples.

This chain uses TRBV5-1 with TRBJ1-1, with 8 bases identical to TRBD1. Trimming removed 0 bases from V and 2 bases from J; junction bases left unmatched: 3. Germline V gene lookup returns CDR1 SGHRS and CDR2 YFSETQ. The CDR3 is 15 amino acids. CDR3 amino acids: CASSLEGQENTEAFF. DNA for the CDR3: TGCGCCAGCAGCTTGGAGGGACAGGAAAACACTGAAGCTTTCTTT.

The rearrangement links TRBV7-2 to TRBJ2-3; the D is unclear. The CDR3 covers 16 residues. Germline-derived CDR1 and CDR2 are SGHTA and FQGNSA. Trimming removed 5 bases from V and 0 bases from J, with 15 bases in between. DNA of the CDR3: TGTGCCAGCAGCCCTAGGTCCCGGCCTAGCACAGATACGCAGTATTTT. Translated: CASSPRSRPSTDTQYF. Using reference TRBV7-2 and TRBJ2-3 for the parts outside the CDR3, the full variable domain is GAGVSQSPSNKVTEKGKDVELRCDPISGHTALYWYRQSLGQGLEFLIYFQGNSAPDKSGLPSDRFSAERTGGSVSTLTIQRTQQEDSAVYLCASSPRSRPSTDTQYFGPGTRLTVL.

In its sample, this clone was seen many times. The V call is TRBV19, the J call TRBJ2-7; D remains ambiguous. Germline-derived CDR1 and CDR2 are LNHDA and SQIVND (reference sequence). This CDR3 has 14 amino acids. Trimming shortened V by 7 bases and J by 6 bases, and 19 bases separated the two germline ends. The CDR3 region is CASKFNSISSEQYF. The CDR3 DNA reads as TGTGCCAGTAAGTTTAACAGCATAAGTTCCGAGCAGTACTTC.

In its sample, this clone was seen a few times. The V call is TRBV7-3, the J call TRBJ1-1; D may be TRBD1 (6 bases). CDR3 length: 14 residues. Germline V gene data show CDR1 as SGHTA and CDR2 as FQGTGA. Trimming left V 4 bases short and J 4 bases short, with 13 bases between. In nucleotides, the CDR3 is TGTGCCAGCAGCTCCCAGGGGCCGGGCACTGAAGCTTTCTTT. Its protein product is CASSSQGPGTEAFF.

This chain links TRBV5-1 with TRBJ2-1; 7 positions match TRBD2. J was trimmed by 6 bases and V by 4 bases; bases with no gene match: 10. The CDR3 runs 15 residues. Germline CDR1 reads SGHRS; CDR2 reads YFSETQ. The CDR3 DNA reads TGCGCCAGCAGCCCCTTGGCGGGAGCTGGCAATGAGCAGTTCTTC. Residues: CASSPLAGAGNEQFF.

V is TRBV6-5 and J is TRBJ2-7; TRBD1 matches 9 bases. Germline V lookup: CDR1 MNHEY, CDR2 SVGAGI. CDR3 length equals 14 residues. After removal of 7 bases from V and 2 bases from J, the junction contained 6 bases not matched to a gene. CDR3: CASTLRTGAYEQYF. Here the CDR3 DNA reads TGTGCCAGCACCTTACGGACAGGGGCCTACGAGCAGTACTTC.

This rearrangement joins TRBV2 to TRBJ2-1; 8 bases line up with TRBD2. V gave up 8 bases and J gave up 0 bases; unmatched junction bases: 3. Germline CDR1 and CDR2: SNHLY and FYNNEI. The CDR3 consists of 14 residues. The chain's CDR3 is CASRREVSYNEQFF. CDR3 DNA sequence: TGTGCCAGCCGGCGGGAGGTCTCCTACAATGAGCAGTTCTTC. The full variable domain, completed using reference TRBV2 and TRBJ2-1, is EPEVTQTPSHQVTQMGQEVILRCVPISNHLYFYWYRQILGQKVEFLVSFYNNEISEKSEIFDDQFSVERPDGSNFTLKIRSTKLEDSAMYFCASRREVSYNEQFFGPGTRLTVL.

The chain joins TRBV6-1 to TRBJ2-7; TRBD2 agrees at 7 bases. The CDR3 extends over 14 amino acids. V was pared by 2 bases and J by 3 bases, with 4 bases of the junction left unmatched. Germline CDR1 MNHNS, CDR2 SASEGT. The DNA for the CDR3 is TGTGCCAGCAGTGAACTCGGGAGGAGCTACGAGCAGTACTTC. Protein sequence: CASSELGRSYEQYF.

The V gene is TRBV6-1, the J gene TRBJ2-6; 12 nucleotides align to TRBD1. The CDR3 runs 12 residues. Germline V CDR1 and CDR2: MNHNS, SASEGT. J gave up 13 bases and V 9 bases, and 4 bases lay outside the gene matches. CDR3 bases: TGTGCCAGGGGGACAGGGGGCGATGTCCTGACTTTC. Its translation: CARGTGGDVLTF.

This clone was counted a few times. The chain recombines TRBV7-8 with TRBJ1-5; the D gene is possibly TRBD1 (6 bases). CDR1 is SGHVS and CDR2 is FQNEAQ in the germline V gene. The V end lost 4 bases, the J end lost 5 bases, and 15 bases lay between the germline ends. The CDR3 is 15 residues long. In DNA form, the CDR3 reads TGTGCCAGCAGCTCTCAGGGAGAGGGGGATCAGCCCCAGCATTTT. This gives the protein CASSSQGEGDQPQHF.

V gene TRBV10-3 combines with J gene TRBJ1-5; D is uncertain. Between the trimmed V and J ends, which lost 2 bases and 7 bases, there was a span of 12 bases. Looked up from germline, CDR1 is ENHRY and CDR2 is SYGVKD. This CDR3 spans 14 amino acids. CDR3 nucleotides: TGTGCCATCAGTGAGAGGCCAGCCGTCCAGCCCCAGCATTTT. Translated, it gives CAISERPAVQPQHF.

This clone has just one count. The chain combines TRBV7-2 with TRBJ1-2; 7 nucleotides agree with TRBD1. The junction had 13 bases not matched to a gene; V was cut back by 5 bases and J by 4 bases. This CDR3 comprises 16 residues. Germline loops: CDR1 SGHTA, CDR2 FQGNSA. CDR3 nucleotides: TGTGCCAGCAGCCTAGGGGGCGGAGGGCCTATCTATGGCTACACCTTC. Translating gives CASSLGGGGPIYGYTF.

This clone was seen ten or more times. Here the CDR3 reads CASTGTGVVNSPLHF. The CDR3 DNA reads TGTGCCAGCACAGGGACAGGGGTAGTTAATTCACCCCTCCACTTT. The rearrangement uses TRBV5-6 and TRBJ1-6, with TRBD1 identical over 10 bases. Germline-derived CDR1 and CDR2 are SGHDT and YYEEEE. Germline trimming cut 6 bases from V and 6 bases from J; bases unmatched to any gene: 6. The CDR3 contains 15 residues. Based on the CDR3 plus reference TRBV5-6 and TRBJ1-6, the full variable domain is DAGVTQSPTHLIKTRGQQVTLRCSPKSGHDTVSWYQQALGQGPQFIFQYYEEEERQRGNFPDRFSGHQFPNYSSELNVNALLLGDSALYLCASTGTGVVNSPLHFGNGTRLTVT.